This is a list of T cell receptor beta chains from one sample in a study of T cells after yellow fever vaccination. MiXCR, run by TCRdb on the 5' RACE reads, gives a single entry per CDR3 protein. The sample records some 80,000 distinct CDR3 sequences, 13% being singletons. Sequencing was performed on CD8+ T cells not binding an NS4B(214-222) dextramer, sorted from PBMCs, taken around 3 weeks after the first yellow fever vaccination. The receptors shown here come from a man aged 18-30 years who received the YFV17D yellow fever vaccine. Both conserved end residues are part of each CDR3. The order of the fields is clone size, J gene, V gene, D gene, CDR3 protein, CDR3 DNA. D genes are given only for firm matches. Rows may omit the clone size; those that give it use once, few, many or a size class.

. TRBJ1-5 TRBV7-9 . CASSLVAESSNQPQHF TGTGCCAGCAGCTTAGTAGCTGAAAGTAGCAATCAGCCCCAGCATTTT
. TRBJ2-5 TRBV19 . CASSIDVTGSETQYF TGTGCCAGTAGTATAGATGTTACAGGATCGGAGACCCAGTACTTC
. TRBJ2-3 TRBV29-1 . CSVVGTVSTDTQYF TGCAGCGTTGTCGGGACCGTGAGCACAGATACGCAGTATTTT
few TRBJ1-2 TRBV6-5 TRBD1 CASIDRAYGYTF TGTGCCAGCATCGACAGGGCCTATGGCTACACCTTC
. TRBJ1-1 TRBV5-1 TRBD1 CASSLKQGLFNTEAFF TGCGCCAGCAGCTTGAAACAGGGGCTGTTCAACACTGAAGCTTTCTTT
few TRBJ2-3 TRBV29-1 TRBD1 CSVDYRGRWADTQYF TGCAGCGTTGACTACAGGGGGCGGTGGGCAGATACGCAGTATTTT
few TRBJ2-3 TRBV4-3 TRBD2 CASSQDLASGGVTDTQYF TGCGCCAGCAGCCAAGATCTGGCTAGCGGGGGTGTGACAGATACGCAGTATTTT
few TRBJ2-1 TRBV5-4 TRBD2 CASSPVGGSYNEQFF TGTGCCAGCAGCCCCGTGGGGGGGAGCTATAATGAGCAGTTCTTC
many TRBJ1-2 TRBV4-1 . CASSQVPGLFVGYTF TGCGCCAGCAGCCAAGTTCCAGGGTTATTTGTTGGCTACACCTTC
. TRBJ2-3 TRBV4-1 . CASSQGTQREQMNADTQYF TGCGCCAGCAGCCAAGGGACCCAACGGGAGCAAATGAATGCAGATACGCAGTATTTT
. TRBJ2-2 TRBV24-1 TRBD1 CATRNRGDTGELFF TGTGCCACCCGCAACAGGGGAGACACCGGGGAGCTGTTTTTT
few TRBJ2-2 TRBV24-1 TRBD2 CATSAGRGYTGELFF TGTGCCACCAGTGCGGGGCGGGGGTACACCGGGGAGCTGTTTTTT
few TRBJ1-5 TRBV9 . CASSAAGNQPQHF TGTGCCAGCAGCGCTGCGGGGAATCAGCCCCAGCATTTT
. TRBJ2-3 TRBV6-1 TRBD2 CASSKAGGPTDTQYF TGTGCCAGCAGTAAAGCGGGGGGGCCCACAGATACGCAGTATTTT
. TRBJ2-7 TRBV3-1 . CASSQDLGEQYF TGTGCCAGCAGCCAGGATCTGGGGGAGCAGTACTTC
. TRBJ2-3 TRBV10-2 . CASTSSVADTQYF TGCGCCAGCACAAGTAGCGTGGCAGATACGCAGTATTTT
. TRBJ1-1 TRBV11-2 TRBD1 CASSHAGQMNTEAFF TGTGCCAGCAGCCACGCGGGACAGATGAACACTGAAGCTTTCTTT
few TRBJ1-1 TRBV3-1 . CASSQVAGATEAFF TGTGCCAGCAGCCAAGTGGCAGGGGCCACTGAAGCTTTCTTT
. TRBJ2-3 TRBV2 TRBD2 CAIHTKRGGRDTQYF TGTGCCATTCATACTAAGCGGGGAGGAAGGGATACGCAGTATTTT
. TRBJ1-2 TRBV6-5 TRBD1 CASSYSWTGGNYGYTF TGTGCCAGCAGTTACTCTTGGACAGGGGGTAACTATGGCTACACCTTC
. TRBJ1-1 TRBV10-2 . CASSESLLGLNTEAFF TGCGCCAGCAGTGAGTCGTTACTGGGATTGAACACTGAAGCTTTCTTT
many TRBJ2-1 TRBV12-3/TRBV12-4 TRBD2 CASSMPGGTSGGNEQFF TGTGCCAGCAGCATGCCCGGAGGGACTAGCGGGGGGAATGAGCAGTTCTTC
few TRBJ1-2 TRBV6-5 . CASSPDGTYGYTF TGTGCCAGCAGCCCGGACGGTACCTATGGCTACACCTTC
once TRBJ1-1 TRBV27 . CASSFTLLNTEAFF TGTGCCAGCAGTTTTACCTTGTTGAACACTGAAGCTTTCTTT
few TRBJ2-3 TRBV29-1 TRBD1 CSVEDTSLGTGGKDTQYF TGCAGCGTTGAAGATACGTCCCTCGGGACAGGTGGGAAAGATACGCAGTATTTT
few TRBJ2-7 TRBV3-1 . CASSQDLRDEQYF TGTGCCAGCAGCCAAGATTTGAGGGACGAGCAGTACTTC
. TRBJ2-4 TRBV4-3 TRBD1 CASSQERDRGFDIQYF TGCGCCAGCAGCCAAGAACGGGACAGGGGGTTTGACATTCAGTACTTC
. TRBJ2-7 TRBV4-3 . CASSQARGLYEQYF TGCGCCAGCAGCCAAGCCCGGGGACTCTACGAGCAGTACTTC
few TRBJ2-7 TRBV4-3 . CASSQGPGTSSYEQYF TGCGCCAGCAGCCAGGGTCCCGGGACAAGCTCCTACGAGCAGTACTTC
few TRBJ1-6 TRBV4-2 . CASSQELDTYSPLHF TGTGCCAGCAGCCAAGAGTTGGACACCTATTCACCCCTCCACTTT
. TRBJ1-1 TRBV12-3/TRBV12-4 . CASSGHSNTEAFF TGTGCCAGCAGCGGTCACTCGAACACTGAAGCTTTCTTT
. TRBJ1-1 TRBV12-3/TRBV12-4 . CASSLEAGVTEAFF TGTGCCAGCAGTTTAGAGGCGGGGGTGACTGAAGCTTTCTTT
. TRBJ1-1 TRBV7-6 . CASSLIISQNTEAFF TGTGCCAGCAGCTTAATTATATCCCAGAACACTGAAGCTTTCTTT
. TRBJ2-7 TRBV27 TRBD2 CASSLLASGGPEQYF TGTGCCAGCAGTTTATTAGCTAGCGGGGGCCCCGAGCAGTACTTC
few TRBJ2-2 TRBV28 . CASSLGVRELFF TGTGCCAGCAGTTTGGGGGTCCGGGAGCTGTTTTTT
. TRBJ2-4 TRBV4-1 . CASSQRSSKNIQYF TGCGCCAGCAGCCAAAGATCGTCCAAAAACATTCAGTACTTC
few TRBJ1-1 TRBV27 . CASSLSGGTEAFF TGTGCCAGCAGTTTATCGGGTGGCACTGAAGCTTTCTTT
. TRBJ2-2 TRBV5-6 TRBD1 CASTRTGERGELFF TGTGCCAGCACCCGGACAGGGGAGCGCGGGGAGCTGTTTTTT
. TRBJ1-1 TRBV4-1 . CASSQGRSNTEAFF TGCGCCAGCAGCCAAGGACGAAGTAACACTGAAGCTTTCTTT
. TRBJ2-4 TRBV7-9 . CASSLADLMRNIQYF TGTGCCAGCAGCTTAGCGGATTTGATGAGAAACATTCAGTACTTC
many TRBJ2-1 TRBV11-3 TRBD2 CASSYPLSRGAGDEQFF TGTGCCAGCAGCTACCCGCTATCGCGGGGGGCCGGGGATGAGCAGTTCTTC
few TRBJ2-5 TRBV11-2 . CASSSPWAGHVETQYF TGTGCCAGCAGCTCCCCCTGGGCGGGACACGTAGAGACCCAGTACTTC
few TRBJ2-1 TRBV5-1 . CASSSRVPNEQFF TGCGCCAGCAGCTCCCGGGTCCCCAATGAGCAGTTCTTC
. TRBJ2-1 TRBV3-1 TRBD1 CASSSFRDSTYNEQFF TGTGCCAGCAGCTCCTTCCGGGACAGTACTTACAATGAGCAGTTCTTC
. TRBJ2-7 TRBV10-3 TRBD2 CAISTSGSGLSSYEQYF TGTGCCATCAGCACTTCGGGTAGCGGGCTCAGCTCCTACGAGCAGTACTTC
few TRBJ1-2 TRBV5-6 TRBD1 CASSPTGTVYGYTF TGTGCCAGCAGTCCGACCGGGACAGTCTATGGCTACACCTTC
. TRBJ1-5 TRBV12-3/TRBV12-4 TRBD1 CASSFGQGRQPQHF TGTGCCAGCAGTTTCGGACAGGGCAGGCAGCCCCAGCATTTT
. TRBJ2-7 TRBV7-6 . CASSRAGNSPYEQYF TGTGCCAGCAGCCGGGCGGGGAACAGTCCCTACGAGCAGTACTTC
few TRBJ2-3 TRBV6-1 TRBD2 CASLRLAGYTDTQYF TGTGCCAGCTTGAGACTAGCGGGGTACACAGATACGCAGTATTTT
few TRBJ2-2 TRBV27 TRBD2 CASSLVAGGYTGELFF TGTGCCAGCAGTTTAGTGGCGGGGGGGTACACCGGGGAGCTGTTTTTT
. TRBJ2-7 TRBV6-6 . CASLTGTSYEQYF TGTGCCAGTTTGACAGGGACTTCCTACGAGCAGTACTTC
. TRBJ1-1 TRBV5-1 . CASRRSGKGNTEAFF TGCGCCAGCAGGCGCTCGGGGAAAGGGAACACTGAAGCTTTCTTT
. TRBJ2-7 TRBV4-3 . CASSQDRNGYYEQYF TGCGCCAGCAGCCAAGATAGAAACGGCTACTACGAGCAGTACTTC
. TRBJ2-7 TRBV27 . CASSWGAGDYEQYF TGTGCCAGCAGCTGGGGGGCAGGGGACTACGAGCAGTACTTC
. TRBJ2-1 TRBV3-1 . CASSRSTTREQFF TGTGCCAGCAGTCGATCAACGACTAGGGAGCAGTTCTTC
few TRBJ1-6 TRBV3-1 . CASSPGWTYNSPLHF TGTGCCAGCAGCCCAGGTTGGACCTATAATTCACCCCTCCACTTT
few TRBJ2-1 TRBV5-6 TRBD2 CASSSAAGEFF TGTGCCAGCAGCTCCGCAGCGGGAGAGTTCTTC
once TRBJ2-7 TRBV4-1 TRBD2 CASSHRSSGAYEQYF TGCGCCAGCAGCCACCGGAGTAGCGGGGCCTACGAGCAGTACTTC
few TRBJ1-2 TRBV9 . CASSARQTINYGYTF TGTGCCAGCAGCGCCCGACAGACGATAAACTATGGCTACACCTTC